This TCR beta chain was found in a study of beta chain features in type 1 diabetes. Notes on the study in general: Within each of all four CD4+ subsets, Type 1 diabetes patients had TCRB CDR3s that were moderately but significantly shorter. High-TCR-expressing cells could be over-represented by cDNA sequencing.

The junction had 10 bases not matched to a gene; V was cut back by 6 bases and J by 8 bases. There are 15 residues in the CDR3. Germline-derived CDR1 and CDR2 are MDHEN and SYDVKM. Expressed TCRB transcripts were sequenced because the isolated RNA had all been reverse transcribed beforehand. The method was immunoSEQ multiplex PCR; TCRdb's version includes in-frame clones alone and lacks a portion of them. The table includes about 260,000 clones, around 21% detected once. A remark on this clone: Its antigen is undetermined.

The chain recombines TRBV28 with TRBJ1-2; TRBD1 matches 12 bases. This clonotype originated in a middle-aged woman with type 1 diabetes. Sequenced: naive CD4+ T cells from blood. CDR3 bases: TGTGCCAGCAGCTCACCGGGACAGGGGGCTGGGGGCTACACCTTC. This sequence encodes CASSSPGQGAGGYTF.